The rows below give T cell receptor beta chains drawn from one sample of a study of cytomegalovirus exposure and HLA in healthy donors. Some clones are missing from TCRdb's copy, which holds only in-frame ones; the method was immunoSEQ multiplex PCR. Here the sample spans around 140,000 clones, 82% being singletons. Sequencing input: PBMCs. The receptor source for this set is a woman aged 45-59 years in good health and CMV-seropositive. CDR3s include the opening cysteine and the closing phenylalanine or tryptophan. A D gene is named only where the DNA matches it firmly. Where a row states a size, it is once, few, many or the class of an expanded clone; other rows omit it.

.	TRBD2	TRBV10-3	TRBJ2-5	CAISVQASGKETQYF	TGTGCCATCAGTGTACAAGCTAGCGGCAAAGAGACCCAGTACTTC
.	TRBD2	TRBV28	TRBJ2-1	CASSLPGRAWNEQFF	TGTGCCAGCAGTTTACCCGGGAGGGCCTGGAATGAGCAGTTCTTC
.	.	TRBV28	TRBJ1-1	CASSRSTKRAFF	TGTGCCAGCAGTAGGTCGACCAAGCGAGCTTTCTTT
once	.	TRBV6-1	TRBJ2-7	CASTPGNSYEQYF	TGTGCCAGCACACCGGGAAACTCCTACGAGCAGTACTTC
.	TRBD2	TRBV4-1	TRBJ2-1	CASSQGPGTRWGNEQFF	TGCGCCAGCAGCCAAGGGCCCGGGACTAGGTGGGGAAATGAGCAGTTCTTC
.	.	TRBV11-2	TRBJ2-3	CASSLGAGDTQYF	TGTGCCAGCAGCTTAGGGGCGGGAGATACGCAGTATTTT
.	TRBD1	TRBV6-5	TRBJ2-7	CASSYGTGPYEQYF	TGTGCCAGCAGTTACGGGACAGGGCCCTACGAGCAGTACTTC
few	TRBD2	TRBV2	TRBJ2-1	CASSGRGGEWNEQFF	TGTGCCAGCAGTGGGCGCGGGGGGGAGTGGAATGAGCAGTTCTTC
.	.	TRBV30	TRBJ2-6	CAWSPSHSGANVLTF	TGTGCCTGGAGCCCATCCCACTCTGGGGCCAACGTCCTGACTTTC
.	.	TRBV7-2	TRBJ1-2	CASSPGGSRLYGYTF	TGTGCCAGCAGCCCCGGAGGCAGTCGGCTTTATGGCTACACCTTC
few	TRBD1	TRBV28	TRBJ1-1	CASSMTGGGTEAFF	TGTGCCAGCAGTATGACAGGGGGCGGCACTGAAGCTTTCTTT
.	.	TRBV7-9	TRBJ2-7	CASSLPPEWSYEQYF	TGTGCCAGCAGCTTACCCCCGGAGTGGTCCTACGAGCAGTACTTC
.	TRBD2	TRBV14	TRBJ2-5	CASSRRGGSGAETQYF	TGTGCCAGCAGCCGCCGGGGGGGTTCCGGGGCAGAGACCCAGTACTTC
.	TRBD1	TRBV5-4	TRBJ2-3	CASRPWTGLDTQYF	TGTGCCAGCAGACCGTGGACAGGGCTAGATACGCAGTATTTT
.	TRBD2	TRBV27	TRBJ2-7	CASKALAGLYEQYF	TGTGCCAGCAAAGCACTAGCGGGGCTCTACGAGCAGTACTTC
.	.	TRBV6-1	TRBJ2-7	CASSVSARSGYEQYF	TGTGCCAGCAGTGTTAGCGCCCGATCGGGCTACGAGCAGTACTTC
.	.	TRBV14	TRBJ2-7	CASSQGLEQYF	TGTGCCAGCAGCCAAGGGCTCGAGCAGTACTTC
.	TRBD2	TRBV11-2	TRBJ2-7	CASSSPSGGESYEQYF	TGTGCCAGCAGCTCGCCTAGCGGGGGGGAGTCGTACGAGCAGTACTTC
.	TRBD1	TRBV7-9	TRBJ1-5	CASSFGTGNQPQHF	TGTGCCAGCAGCTTTGGGACAGGGAATCAGCCCCAGCATTTT
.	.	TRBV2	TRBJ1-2	CASSEYRTRSDRELYGYTF	TGTGCCAGCAGTGAATACAGGACAAGGAGCGATCGCGAACTTTATGGCTACACCTTC
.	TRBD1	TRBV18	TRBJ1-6	CASSSTGTGRNSPLHF	TGTGCCAGCTCATCGACCGGGACAGGGCGGAATTCACCCCTCCACTTT
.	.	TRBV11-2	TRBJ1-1	CASSFRGQLNTEAFF	TGTGCCAGCAGCTTTCGAGGCCAGTTGAACACTGAAGCTTTCTTT
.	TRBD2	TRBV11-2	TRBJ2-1	CASSGDRLAGYNEQFF	TGTGCCAGCAGCGGAGACAGACTAGCGGGATACAATGAGCAGTTCTTC
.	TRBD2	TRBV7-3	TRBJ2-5	CASSLGGGRETQYF	TGTGCCAGCAGCTTAGGGGGGGGTCGAGAGACCCAGTACTTC
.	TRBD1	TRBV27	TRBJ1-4	CASRGQGSTNEKLFF	TGTGCCAGCAGGGGACAGGGGTCAACTAATGAAAAACTGTTTTTT
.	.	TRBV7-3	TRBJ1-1	CASSLGLGTEAFF	TGTGCCAGCAGCCTAGGACTTGGCACTGAAGCTTTCTTT
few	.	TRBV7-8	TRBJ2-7	CASRRGGGEYYEQYF	TGTGCCAGCAGAAGAGGGGGAGGGGAGTACTACGAGCAGTACTTC
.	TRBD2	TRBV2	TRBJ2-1	CASSGALAVEQFF	TGTGCCAGCAGTGGTGCCCTAGCGGTTGAGCAGTTCTTC
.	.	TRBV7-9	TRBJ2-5	CASSLAGRQETQYF	TGTGCCAGCAGCTTAGCCGGGAGACAAGAGACCCAGTACTTC
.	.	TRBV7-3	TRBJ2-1	CASSLSSASNEQFF	TGTGCCAGCAGCTTAAGTAGCGCGAGCAATGAGCAGTTCTTC
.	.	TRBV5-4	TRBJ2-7	CASSAGGHEQYF	TGTGCCAGCAGCGCAGGGGGGCACGAGCAGTACTTC
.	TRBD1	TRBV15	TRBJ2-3	CATSRTGTGYTDTQYF	TGTGCCACCAGCAGGACCGGGACAGGGTACACAGATACGCAGTATTTT
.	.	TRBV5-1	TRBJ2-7	CASSLISRNSYEQYF	TGCGCCAGCAGCTTAATATCGAGGAATTCCTACGAGCAGTACTTC
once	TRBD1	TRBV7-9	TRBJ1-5	CASSSGTGASNQPQHF	TGTGCCAGCAGCTCTGGGACAGGGGCGAGCAATCAGCCCCAGCATTTT
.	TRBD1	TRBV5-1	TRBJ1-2	CASSLRTGGNYGYTF	TGCGCCAGCAGCTTAAGGACAGGGGGTAACTATGGCTACACCTTC
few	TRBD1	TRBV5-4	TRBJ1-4	CASSPSGQGRGYEKLFF	TGTGCCAGCAGCCCCTCTGGACAGGGACGAGGGTATGAAAAACTGTTTTTT
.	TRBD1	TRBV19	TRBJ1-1	CASSKPGGGYTEAFF	TGTGCCAGTAGTAAGCCAGGGGGCGGTTACACTGAAGCTTTCTTT